One and the same sample provided the 29 T cell receptor beta chains below, sequenced in a study of CD8+CD57+ T cells in acquired aplastic anemia. For sequencing, patients were chosen who had shown expansion of CD8+CD57+ cells by flow cytometry. Genomic DNA templated the TCR beta VDJ and CDR3 profiling. TCRdb re-called the reads with MiXCR, one entry per CDR3 protein. Of some 150,000 distinct CDR3 sequences listed, more than 45% are singletons. The sequenced sample consisted of sorted CD4+, CD8+, or CD8+CD57+ T cells (not recorded which) from PBMCs. The source is a human donor with aplastic anemia.

This clonotype was seen at least ten times. V and J are TRBV5-4 and TRBJ1-6, with a tentative D call TRBD1 (5 bases). Germline V gene sequence: CDR1 SGHNT, CDR2 YYREEE (reference sequence). CDR3 length: 14 amino acids. Between the trimmed V and J ends, which lost 0 bases and 7 bases, there was a span of 8 bases. DNA of the CDR3: TGTGCCAGCAGCTTGGCGGGACCGAATTCACCCCTCCACTTT. Its protein product is CASSLAGPNSPLHF.

The chain links TRBV7-3 to TRBJ1-2; D is unresolved. V lost 2 bases and J lost 5, with 9 bases in between. CDR1 SGHTA and CDR2 FQGTGA come from the germline V gene. This CDR3 is 13 amino acids long. CDR3 coding DNA: TGTGCCAGCAGCTTAGTCAGCCTTTATGGCTACACCTTC. Translated, it gives CASSLVSLYGYTF.

In the case of this clonotype: Since a much larger clone is just one base distant, this may be a read error. The V and J genes are TRBV5-4 and TRBJ1-5, with D perhaps TRBD1 (5 bases). CDR3 length: 15 amino acids. Germline V gene data show CDR1 as SGHNT and CDR2 as YYREEE (reference sequence). The CDR3 nucleotides are TGTGCCAGCAGCTTGGCGGGGGATAGCAATCAGCCCCGGCATTTT. Its protein is CASSLAGDSNQPRHF. The variable domain in full, with the rest retrieved from reference TRBV5-4 and TRBJ1-5, is ETGVTQSPTHLIKTRGQQVTLRCSSQSGHNTVSWYQQALGQGPQFIFQYYREEENGRGNFPPRFSGLQFPNYSSELNVNALELDDSALYLCASSLAGDSNQPRHFGDGTRLSIL.

This clonotype was counted a single time. The CDR3 here is CATSRDMVAGATREQYF. CDR3 sequence (DNA): TGTGCCACCAGCAGAGATATGGTTGCGGGAGCTACGAGAGAGCAGTACTTC. This chain links TRBV15 with TRBJ2-7; TRBD2 agrees at 7 bases. The CDR3 runs 17 residues. CDR1 and CDR2 from the germline V gene are LNHNV and YYDKDF (reference sequence). Trimming cost V 0 bases and J 7 bases; bases outside gene matches: 15. Complete variable domain (other parts from reference TRBV15 and TRBJ2-7): DAMVIQNPRYQVTQFGKPVTLSCSQTLNHNVMYWYQQKSSQAPKLLFHYYDKDFNNEADTPDNFQSRRPNTSFCFLDIRSPGLGDTAMYLCATSRDMVAGATREQYFGPGTRLTVT.

In the case of this clonotype: A much larger clone is a single base away; this may be a read error. The chain employs TRBV4-2 and TRBJ2-3, with D maybe TRBD2 (6 bases). Trimming cost V 1 base and J 2 bases, with 16 bases left between them. The V gene's germline CDR1 is LGHNA and CDR2 YNFKEQ. CDR3 size: 17 residues. Written as DNA, the CDR3 is TGTGCCAGCAGCCAAGGGGGGAGGACTTCGTACACAGATACGCAGTATTTT. Its translation: CASSQGGRTSYTDTQYF.

V is TRBV5-1 and J is TRBJ1-1; possibly TRBD1 for D (6 bases). Germline V CDR1 and CDR2: SGHRS, YFSETQ. The CDR3 has 13 residues. Trimming cost V 3 bases and J 12 bases, with 18 bases left between them. The CDR3 bases are TGCGCCAGCAGCTCGGCAGGACAGCTGACTTCTTTCTTT. This sequence encodes CASSSAGQLTSFF.

The chain joins TRBV11-2 to TRBJ2-1, with 13 nucleotides matching TRBD2. The CDR3 extends over 18 amino acids. Germline CDR1 reads SGHAT; CDR2 reads FQNNGV. Trimming removed 5 bases from V and 5 bases from J; junction bases left unmatched: 12. DNA of the CDR3: TGTGCCAGCAGCACCCTGACTAGCGGGGGGACAGACGACAATGAGCAGTTCTTC. This gives the protein CASSTLTSGGTDDNEQFF. The complete variable domain, with remaining parts taken from reference TRBV11-2 and TRBJ2-1, reads EAGVAQSPRYKIIEKRQSVAFWCNPISGHATLYWYQQILGQGPKLLIQFQNNGVVDDSQLPKDRFSAERLKGVDSTLKIQPAKLEDSAVYLCASSTLTSGGTDDNEQFFGPGTRLTVL.

A remark on this clonotype: Possible read error: a much larger clone is one base away. Since the CDR3 does not end with the conserved phenylalanine or tryptophan, this likely comes from a read error. V usage is TRBV12-3 or TRBV12-4 and J usage is TRBJ2-3, with 7 bases matching TRBD2. The CDR3 consists of 14 residues. V was clipped by 1 base and J by 8 bases; unmatched bases: 6. This CDR3 reads CASSLVGPGGTQYS. CDR3 sequence (DNA): TGTGCCAGCAGTTTAGTAGGACCGGGGGGTACGCAGTATTCT.

This clonotype was seen ten or more times. V and J are TRBV7-8 and TRBJ1-4; 8 bases map to TRBD1. There are 14 residues in the CDR3. From germline, CDR1 is SGHVS and CDR2 FQNEAQ. V lost 5 bases, J lost 8 bases, and 7 bases stayed unmatched. Here the CDR3 DNA reads TGTGCCAGCAGCACGGACAGGGTGAGAGAAAAACTGTTTTTT. This sequence encodes CASSTDRVREKLFF.

The chain couples TRBV7-3 to TRBJ2-7, with no clear D. The CDR3 runs 12 residues. Germline V CDR1 and CDR2: SGHTA, FQGTGA. V was shortened by 5 bases and J by 6 bases, with 11 bases between the two germline ends. CDR3 amino acids: CASSGPSGEQYF. CDR3 nucleotide sequence: TGTGCCAGCAGCGGGCCCTCTGGCGAGCAGTACTTC.

This clonotype appeared a few times. The germline gene is not matched at one end of the junction; a read error may be the cause. Here the CDR3 DNA reads TGTGCCAGCAGTTACTCTCGCTCCTACGAGCAGTACTTC. This translates into CASSYSRSYEQYF. The chain recombines TRBV10-3 with TRBJ2-7; D not resolved. This CDR3 comprises 13 residues. Germline CDR1 ENHRY, CDR2 SYGVKD.

This clonotype was seen ten or more times. The chain recombines TRBV19 with TRBJ1-2; possibly TRBD1 for D (6 bases). Looked up from germline, CDR1 is LNHDA and CDR2 is SQIVND (reference sequence). V lost 9 bases and J lost 0, with 11 bases in between. This CDR3 has 13 residues. CDR3 amino acids: CASWDKANYGYTF. As DNA, the CDR3 is TGTGCCAGCTGGGACAAAGCTAACTATGGCTACACCTTC.

The V call is TRBV2, the J call TRBJ2-7; no definite D call. The CDR3 has 12 residues. Germline CDR1 and CDR2: SNHLY and FYNNEI. Trimming removed 3 bases from V and 4 bases from J, with 7 bases in between. CDR3 coding DNA: TGTGCCAGCAGTGATGCGGTATACGAGCAGTACTTC. It specifies CASSDAVYEQYF. The full variable domain, its missing parts supplied by reference TRBV2 and TRBJ2-7, is EPEVTQTPSHQVTQMGQEVILRCVPISNHLYFYWYRQILGQKVEFLVSFYNNEISEKSEIFDDQFSVERPDGSNFTLKIRSTKLEDSAMYFCASSDAVYEQYFGPGTRLTVT.

As DNA, the CDR3 is TGTGCCAGCAGTAGAATGGACGAGCAGTACTTC. This sequence encodes CASSRMDEQYF. V gene TRBV7-9 combines with J gene TRBJ2-7, with D unresolved. The V gene lost 6 bases and the J gene lost 5 bases, with 8 bases spanning the gap. Germline CDR1 reads SEHNR; CDR2 reads FQNEAQ (reference sequence). The CDR3 has 11 amino acids. Supplemented by reference TRBV7-9 and TRBJ2-7, the full variable domain reads DTGVSQNPRHKITKRGQNVTFRCDPISEHNRLYWYRQTLGQGPEFLTYFQNEAQLEKSRLLSDRFSAERPKGSFSTLEIQRTEQGDSAMYLCASSRMDEQYFGPGTRLTVT.

This clonotype turned up a few times. The DNA is left out, because the CDR3 cannot be placed on it with certainty; the CDR3 is given as TCRdb lists it. V usage is TRBV7-6 and J usage is TRBJ2-2; the D call in the table, TRBD1, was not verified against the DNA. The CDR3 region is 20 residues in length, termini included. Germline CDR1 is SGHVS and CDR2 is FNYEAQ. The CDR3 sequence: CASSLRGGVIETQYFGELFF.

Notes on this clonotype: A read error may be the cause here, since a much bigger clone is one base away. The chain is built from TRBV5-4 and TRBJ2-7, with 9 bases lining up with TRBD1. Germline-derived CDR1 and CDR2 are SGHNT and YYREEE (reference sequence). The CDR3 has 14 amino acids. V shed 3 bases, J shed 6 bases, and the junction held 7 bases outside the gene matches. For the CDR3, the DNA is TGTGCCAGCAGCTCCGAGACAGGGGGTCTCGAGCAGTACTTC. Protein: CASSSETGGLEQYF.

This clonotype appeared a single time. The chain employs TRBV24-1 and TRBJ2-7, with 10 bases fitting TRBD2. Per germline, CDR1 KGHDR and CDR2 SFDVKD. Trimming cost V 6 bases and J 3 bases; bases outside gene matches: 1. The CDR3 runs 13 residues. The DNA of the CDR3 is TGTGCCACCAGTCCTAGCGGGAGCTACGAGCAGTACTTC. Translated, it gives CATSPSGSYEQYF.

The rearrangement links TRBV2 to TRBJ1-4, with D possibly TRBD1 on 5 matching bases. The germline V gene has CDR1 SNHLY and CDR2 FYNNEI. The V gene lost 11 bases and the J gene lost 7 bases, with 14 bases spanning the gap. This CDR3 has 12 residues. In DNA form, the CDR3 reads TGTGCCGAGAAGGGGATAGGTGAAAAACTGTTTTTT. It yields the protein CAEKGIGEKLFF.

The chain uses TRBV5-6 and TRBJ1-3, with a weak D call TRBD1 (5 bases). Trimming removed 4 bases at V and 0 bases at J, with 11 bases between. Germline lookup yields CDR1 SGHDT and CDR2 YYEEEE. This CDR3 region has 15 residues. The chain's CDR3 is CASSPIDSSGNTIYF. The DNA for the CDR3 is TGTGCCAGCAGCCCTATCGACAGCTCTGGAAACACCATATATTTT.

V is TRBV7-9 and J is TRBJ1-1; weak D call: TRBD1 (6 bases). Germline CDR1 reads SEHNR; CDR2 reads FQNEAQ (reference sequence). The CDR3 length is 13 residues. The V gene lost 5 bases and the J gene lost 5 bases, with 12 bases spanning the gap. CDR3 residues: CASSPNTGTEAFF. The CDR3 DNA sequence: TGTGCCAGCAGCCCCAACACAGGGACTGAAGCTTTCTTT.

The chain links TRBV10-3 to TRBJ2-5; 8 bases match TRBD2. V was clipped by 4 bases and J by 7 bases; unmatched bases: 5. The CDR3 spans 13 residues. Germline assignment: CDR1 ENHRY and CDR2 SYGVKD. The CDR3 DNA sequence: TGTGCCATCAGTGTTAGCGGGGACGGGACCCAGTACTTC. Translation gives CAISVSGDGTQYF.

The CDR3 loop is CAISGGDEPQHF. CDR3 DNA: TGTGCCATCAGTGGTGGGGATGAGCCCCAGCATTTT. This rearrangement joins TRBV10-3 to TRBJ1-5; D is undetermined. The CDR3 spans 12 residues. Germline lookup yields CDR1 ENHRY and CDR2 SYGVKD. V was pared by 4 bases and J by 8 bases, with 9 bases between.

In its sample, this clonotype was seen many times. This chain connects TRBV20-1 to TRBJ2-5, with TRBD2 matching over 8 bases. J gave up 5 bases and V 3 bases, and 11 bases lay outside the gene matches. Germline V CDR1 and CDR2: DFQATT, SNEGSKA (reference sequence). This CDR3 is 15 amino acids long. CDR3: CSASEGLGVMETQYF. CDR3 in DNA: TGCAGTGCTAGTGAGGGACTAGGGGTTATGGAGACCCAGTACTTC.

V is TRBV2 and J is TRBJ1-1; perhaps TRBD1 as D (5 bases). Trimming stripped 8 bases from V and 6 bases from J, with 16 bases between. From germline, CDR1 is SNHLY and CDR2 FYNNEI. CDR3 length equals 13 residues. The CDR3 DNA is TGTGCCAGCCCTAGAAGGGGCCGGCCTGAAGCTTTCTTT. Protein product: CASPRRGRPEAFF.

This clonotype was detected ten times or more. An end of the junction differs from the germline gene, which may be a read error. The gene calls are TRBV7-7 and TRBJ2-1; TRBD1 matches at 10 bases. The germline V gene has CDR1 SSHAT and CDR2 FNYEAQ (reference sequence). This CDR3 comprises 16 residues. The CDR3 region has the DNA TGTGCTAGCAGCCCAGGGTGGAGACAGGGGGCCTATGAGCAGTTCTTC. It specifies CASSPGWRQGAYEQFF.

As regards this clonotype: Given a much more abundant clone one base away, this may be a read error. The rearrangement joins TRBV12-3 or TRBV12-4 to TRBJ2-3; maybe TRBD1 (6 bases). The CDR3 consists of 14 residues. The V and J ends lost 8 bases and 3 bases respectively, with 15 bases between them. Here the CDR3 DNA reads TGTGCCAGCGGTGGCAGGGGTGGGACAGATACGCAGTATTTT. It codes for CASGGRGGTDTQYF.

This clonotype was detected many times. A read error is possible here, since a much larger clone lies one base away. The chain has TRBV2 and TRBJ2-6, with D maybe TRBD1 (5 bases). CDR1 is SNHLY and CDR2 is FYNNEI in the germline V gene. The CDR3 spans 14 residues. Written as DNA, the CDR3 is TGTGCCAGCAGGGATAACTCTGGGGCCAACGTCCTGGCTTTC. This translates into CASRDNSGANVLAF.

This chain uses TRBV20-1 with TRBJ2-7; D might be TRBD1 or TRBD2, each matching 5 bases. V was clipped by 5 bases and J by 1 base, with 15 bases between them. Germline CDR1 is DFQATT and CDR2 is SNEGSKA (reference sequence). This CDR3 spans 14 amino acids. The CDR3 coding sequence is TGCAGTGCTTCCGGGGACGTAGTATCCTACGAGCAGTACTTC. Protein product: CSASGDVVSYEQYF.

The rearrangement links TRBV12-3 or TRBV12-4 to TRBJ1-6, with D unclear. V lost 7 bases and J lost 7, with 8 bases in between. This CDR3 has 12 amino acids. In DNA, the CDR3 is TGTGCCAGCACGCGGCCAAATTCACCCCTCCACTTT. Translated, it gives CASTRPNSPLHF.